This T cell receptor beta chain stems from a study of OX40 agonist ivuxolimab in advanced cancers. About the research overall: Ivuxolimab, an agonistic anti-OX40 (CD134) antibody, was given to patients. Overall study findings and caveats: CD4+ and CD8+ blood T cells expanded clonally by week 6 at 0.1 to 3.0 mg/kg. Clonal expansion in partial responders at 0.1-3.0 mg/kg ranked among the lowest.

Notes on this clone: What it binds is not known.

The table came from immunoSEQ multiplex PCR; TCRdb's copy has only in-frame clones and leaves some out. Here the sample spans tens of thousands of clones, around 82% being singletons. CDR1 and CDR2 (germline): KGHSH, LQKENI. The V and J ends lost 3 bases and 4 bases respectively, with 11 bases between them. The CDR3 consists of 14 residues. The sampling schedule covered blood at baseline, cycle 4 day 1, and cycle 7 day 1. The sample here was CD4+ or CD8+ T cells sorted from blood, taken in a trial of the OX40 agonist ivuxolimab. The chain combines TRBV18 with TRBJ2-3; D may be TRBD1 (5 bases). The source of this sequence is an adult with an advanced solid tumor such as melanoma, head and neck, liver or kidney cancer. Here the CDR3 reads CASSPSTEPDTQYF. CDR3 coding DNA: TGTGCCAGCTCACCTTCGACAGAACCAGATACGCAGTATTTT. The whole variable domain, filled in from reference TRBV18 and TRBJ2-3, reads NAGVMQNPRHLVRRRGQEARLRCSPMKGHSHVYWYRQLPEEGLKFMVYLQKENIIDESGMPKERFSAEFPKEGPSILRIQQVVRGDSAAYFCASSPSTEPDTQYFGPGTRLTVL.